Below are 29 T cell receptor beta chains sequenced from a single sample in a study of blood T cell repertoires in COVID-19. Profiling relied on immunoSEQ multiplex PCR, and the TCRdb table lists in-frame clones only, not all of them. The repertoire holds around 250,000 clones, around nine tenths seen once, with more than 3.5% in the top ten. The sample taken for sequencing was PBMCs or T cells enriched from blood (not recorded which). These receptors all come from a young woman who had recovered from COVID-19.

The CDR3 nucleotides are TGCAGTCCGAAGGGGAACGAGCAGTACTTC. Translation gives CSPKGNEQYF. V usage is TRBV20-1 and J usage is TRBJ2-7; weak D call: TRBD1 (5 bases). This CDR3 contains 10 residues. Germline-derived CDR1 and CDR2 are DFQATT and SNEGSKA (reference sequence). The germline V and J ends were trimmed by 8 bases and 5 bases, with 10 bases remaining between them.

The rearrangement joins TRBV19 to TRBJ2-7; D may be TRBD1 (6 bases). Germline V gives CDR1 LNHDA, CDR2 SQIVND (reference sequence). The CDR3 has 15 amino acids. The V and J ends lost 7 bases and 1 base respectively, with 17 bases between them. Here the CDR3 DNA reads TGTGCCAGTAAAATGACGGACAGCCCTTCCTACGAGCAGTACTTC. Protein: CASKMTDSPSYEQYF.

This chain uses TRBV5-8 with TRBJ1-1; D call uncertain. The V end was cut by 4 bases, the J end by 1 base, with 14 bases between. CDR1 and CDR2 (germline): SGHTS, YDEGEE. The CDR3 loop spans 15 amino acids. CDR3 bases: TGTGCCAGCAGCCCCTTCGGAGGGAGGAACACTGAAGCTTTCTTT. This translates into CASSPFGGRNTEAFF.

V usage is TRBV10-3 and J usage is TRBJ1-4; 10 bases align to TRBD1. Per germline, CDR1 ENHRY and CDR2 SYGVKD. Trimming at V came to 5 bases and at J to 7 bases, leaving 10 bases not matched to a gene. There are 16 residues in the CDR3. The CDR3 DNA sequence: TGTGCCATCAGTTCAGGCTTGGACAGGGGGAGTGAAAAACTGTTTTTT. Protein product: CAISSGLDRGSEKLFF.

The chain couples TRBV4-1 to TRBJ2-1; 10 bases are shared with TRBD2. The CDR3 sequence is 18 residues long. The V segment lost 0 bases and the J segment 0 bases; nucleotides outside the gene matches: 5. Germline CDR1 MGHRA, CDR2 YSYEKL. The CDR3 nucleotides are TGCGCCAGCAGCCAAGATTCACTAGCGGGAAGCTCCTACAATGAGCAGTTCTTC. Translation gives CASSQDSLAGSSYNEQFF.

The chain is built from TRBV28 and TRBJ1-1; 8 nucleotides align to TRBD1. V was pared by 5 bases and J by 5 bases, with 10 bases of the junction left unmatched. Per germline, CDR1 MDHEN and CDR2 SYDVKM. The CDR3 runs 15 residues. The CDR3 nucleotides are TGTGCCAGCAGTCGACGACAGGGGAGGGGGACTGAAGCTTTCTTT. This sequence encodes CASSRRQGRGTEAFF.

The V and J genes are TRBV7-4 and TRBJ2-4, with 7 nucleotides matching TRBD2. With 5 bases clipped from V and 1 base from J, the junction kept 11 bases outside the gene matches. Germline loops: CDR1 SGHVT, CDR2 SQSDAQ. This CDR3 spans 17 amino acids. The CDR3 DNA reads TGTGCCAGCAGCGGTAGGCGGGAGCCCTTGGCCAAAAACATTCAGTACTTC. Protein product: CASSGRREPLAKNIQYF.

This sequence joins TRBV30 and TRBJ1-1; D is possibly TRBD1 (6 bases). V was shortened by 1 base and J by 5 bases, with 11 bases between the two germline ends. CDR1 is GTSNPN and CDR2 is SVGIG in the germline V gene (reference sequence). The CDR3 is made up of 13 amino acids. The CDR3 coding sequence is TGTGCCTGGAGTGCGCAGACAGGAACTGAAGCTTTCTTT. Translating gives CAWSAQTGTEAFF.

The chain is built from TRBV7-2 and TRBJ2-7; 7 positions agree with TRBD1. J was trimmed by 3 bases and V by 3 bases; bases with no gene match: 8. Germline loops: CDR1 SGHTA, CDR2 FQGNSA. The CDR3 is made up of 15 amino acids. The CDR3 spells CASSFGTASNYEQYF. CDR3 coding DNA: TGTGCCAGCAGCTTTGGGACAGCCTCAAACTACGAGCAGTACTTC.

The chain couples TRBV7-2 to TRBJ1-2, with D uncertain. V was pared by 4 bases and J by 0 bases, with 9 bases between. Looked up from germline, CDR1 is SGHTA and CDR2 is FQGNSA. This CDR3 spans 14 amino acids. In DNA form, the CDR3 reads TGTGCCAGCAGCTCCCGGGAAACTAACTATGGCTACACCTTC. This codes for CASSSRETNYGYTF. Full variable domain (rest looked up from reference TRBV7-2 and TRBJ1-2): GAGVSQSPSNKVTEKGKDVELRCDPISGHTALYWYRQSLGQGLEFLIYFQGNSAPDKSGLPSDRFSAERTGGSVSTLTIQRTQQEDSAVYLCASSSRETNYGYTFGSGTRLTVV.

CDR3 in amino acids: CASYLAETGEQYF. The CDR3 region has the DNA TGTGCCAGCTACTTGGCCGAAACAGGCGAGCAGTACTTC. The rearrangement links TRBV28 to TRBJ2-7, with D possibly being TRBD1 (5 bases). V lost 8 bases and J lost 6, with 17 bases in between. The CDR3 extends over 13 amino acids. The germline V gene encodes CDR1 MDHEN and CDR2 SYDVKM.

The chain uses TRBV19 and TRBJ1-2; weak D call: TRBD1 (5 bases). The CDR3 sequence is 16 residues long. Between the trimmed V and J ends, which lost 0 bases and 4 bases, there was a span of 15 bases. Germline CDR1 is LNHDA and CDR2 is SQIVND (reference sequence). CDR3 bases: TGTGCCAGTAGTATAGATCTTGGAGGGGCGATCTATGGCTACACCTTC. Translated: CASSIDLGGAIYGYTF.

The chain carries TRBV7-2 and TRBJ1-4; D is perhaps TRBD1 (5 bases). Trimming stripped 7 bases from V and 0 bases from J, with 9 bases between. This CDR3 is built from 14 residues. From germline, CDR1 is SGHTA and CDR2 FQGNSA. This chain's CDR3 is CASTWGATNEKLFF. CDR3 nucleotide sequence: TGTGCCAGCACCTGGGGGGCAACTAATGAAAAACTGTTTTTT.

The genes are TRBV4-3 and TRBJ2-7; 9 nucleotides agree with TRBD2. V gave up 0 bases and J gave up 4 bases; unmatched junction bases: 13. The CDR3 contains 18 residues. Per the germline V gene, CDR1 is LGHNA and CDR2 is YSLEER. The CDR3 DNA is TGCGCCAGCAGCCAAGATCGTATGAGCGGGAGGTTCCCTTACGAGCAGTACTTC. Amino acid sequence: CASSQDRMSGRFPYEQYF.

The V and J genes are TRBV3-1 (or the pseudogene TRBV3-2) and TRBJ2-1; 12 nucleotides line up with TRBD2. The CDR3 loop spans 14 amino acids. CDR1 LGHDT and CDR2 YNNKEL come from the germline V gene (reference sequence). V shed 4 bases, J shed 16 bases, and the junction held 11 bases outside the gene matches. Written as DNA, the CDR3 is TGTGCCAGCAGCCTCCGTGAGACTAGCGGGAGTACATTCTTC. This codes for CASSLRETSGSTFF.

The chain links TRBV27 to TRBJ1-5; 10 bases align to TRBD1. The CDR3 has 15 residues. V shed 5 bases and J 5 bases; nucleotides not matched to a gene: 6. Germline V gives CDR1 MNHEY, CDR2 SMNVEV (reference sequence). This chain's CDR3 is CASSPRQGADQPQHF. CDR3 in DNA: TGTGCCAGCAGTCCGCGACAGGGGGCGGATCAGCCCCAGCATTTT.

The genes are TRBV19 and TRBJ2-5, with 7 positions matching TRBD2. The CDR3 is 15 residues long. The V and J ends lost 6 bases and 1 base, in that order; junction bases with no gene match: 8. Germline V CDR1 and CDR2: LNHDA, SQIVND (reference sequence). The CDR3 loop is CASRRREFGQETQYF. The CDR3 region has the DNA TGTGCCAGTAGAAGGCGGGAGTTCGGCCAAGAGACCCAGTACTTC.

CDR3 sequence (DNA): TGTGCCAGCAGCGTACAGGGTGACAGACGAAACACCATATATTTT. Amino acid sequence: CASSVQGDRRNTIYF. The chain employs TRBV9 and TRBJ1-3, with D possibly TRBD1 on 5 matching bases. Germline V CDR1 and CDR2: SGDLS, YYNGEE. This CDR3 has 15 amino acids. Trimming pared 1 base from V and 5 bases from J, leaving 13 bases between. Supplemented by reference TRBV9 and TRBJ1-3, the full variable domain reads DSGVTQTPKHLITATGQRVTLRCSPRSGDLSVYWYQQSLDQGLQFLIQYYNGEERAKGNILERFSAQQFPDLHSELNLSSLELGDSALYFCASSVQGDRRNTIYFGEGSWLTVV.

J is TRBJ2-1 and V is TRBV29-1, with D perhaps TRBD2 (6 bases). Germline assignment: CDR1 SQVTM and CDR2 ANQGSEA. The V end was cut by 2 bases, the J end by 9 bases, with 14 bases between. This CDR3 spans 13 amino acids. The CDR3 DNA reads TGCAGCGTTGAAACGGGAGTGGTGGGTGAGCAGTTCTTC. Translation: CSVETGVVGEQFF.

The chain recombines TRBV18 with TRBJ2-2; no definite D call. The V gene lost 3 bases and the J gene lost 4 bases, with 6 bases spanning the gap. The CDR3 covers 13 residues. CDR1 and CDR2 (germline): KGHSH, LQKENI. In DNA form, the CDR3 reads TGTGCCAGCTCACCCCGGAGCACCGGGGAGCTGTTTTTT. Its protein is CASSPRSTGELFF.

This chain links TRBV29-1 with TRBJ1-2; 8 bases map to TRBD1. V dropped 6 bases and J dropped 4; count of bases not matched to a gene: 4. The germline gives CDR1 SQVTM, CDR2 ANQGSEA. CDR3 length: 12 amino acids. CDR3 amino acids: CSVRQGIYGYTF. For the CDR3, the DNA is TGCAGCGTACGACAGGGGATCTATGGCTACACCTTC. Drawing the rest from reference TRBV29-1 and TRBJ1-2, the complete variable domain is SAVISQKPSRDICQRGTSLTIQCQVDSQVTMMFWYRQQPGQSLTLIATANQGSEATYESGFVIDKFPISRPNLTFSTLTVSNMSPEDSSIYLCSVRQGIYGYTFGSGTRLTVV.

The V gene is TRBV5-4, the J gene TRBJ2-5; 8 nucleotides line up with TRBD1. CDR3 size: 16 residues. J was trimmed by 0 bases and V by 4 bases; bases with no gene match: 8. Per the germline V gene, CDR1 is SGHNT and CDR2 is YYREEE (reference sequence). CDR3 in amino acids: CASSDVLDRDQETQYF. The CDR3 coding sequence is TGTGCCAGCAGCGACGTTTTGGACAGGGACCAAGAGACCCAGTACTTC.

The chain combines TRBV2 with TRBJ1-5; 9 positions match TRBD1. V was pared by 7 bases and J by 5 bases, with 6 bases of the junction left unmatched. Per the germline V gene, CDR1 is SNHLY and CDR2 is FYNNEI. The CDR3 length is 14 residues. CDR3 protein: CASKFGTGYQPQHF. CDR3 bases: TGTGCCAGCAAGTTCGGGACAGGGTATCAGCCCCAGCATTTT.

Only a few counts were recorded for this clone. The chain employs TRBV6-2 or TRBV6-3 and TRBJ2-2; no reliable D call. CDR1 is MNHEY and CDR2 is SVGEGT in the germline V gene. The CDR3 is 13 amino acids. V was clipped by 4 bases and J by 3 bases, with 6 bases between them. CDR3 sequence: CASSLLYTGELFF. CDR3 nucleotides: TGTGCCAGCAGTTTACTATACACCGGGGAGCTGTTTTTT.

The chain couples TRBV19 to TRBJ1-1; the D gene is possibly TRBD1 (5 bases). In germline, CDR1 is LNHDA, CDR2 SQIVND (reference sequence). The CDR3 sequence is 15 residues long. V gave up 3 bases and J gave up 4 bases, with 15 bases separating them. CDR3 DNA sequence: TGTGCCAGTAGTATGGATAGACAGATCTTCACTGAAGCTTTCTTT. Encoded protein: CASSMDRQIFTEAFF.

The rearrangement uses TRBV5-1 and TRBJ2-7; TRBD2 matches 8 bases. Germline CDR1 reads SGHRS; CDR2 reads YFSETQ. Trimming cost V 4 bases and J 1 base; bases outside gene matches: 10. This CDR3 has 16 amino acids. This CDR3 reads CASSRGGASGSYEQYF. DNA for the CDR3: TGCGCCAGCAGCCGGGGTGGGGCTAGCGGGTCCTACGAGCAGTACTTC.

V gene TRBV7-2 combines with J gene TRBJ2-3, with D tentatively TRBD1 (5 bases). CDR3 size: 15 residues. Germline V gene data show CDR1 as SGHTA and CDR2 as FQGNSA. Trimming took off 5 bases at V and 2 bases at J, with 14 bases between the two ends. CDR3 nucleotides: TGTGCCAGCAGCCACGACAGAGTAGCCACAGATACGCAGTATTTT. Protein sequence: CASSHDRVATDTQYF.

The chain has TRBV29-1 and TRBJ2-1, with D maybe TRBD1 (6 bases). Germline CDR1 reads SQVTM; CDR2 reads ANQGSEA. V was clipped by 8 bases and J by 4 bases, with 12 bases between them. CDR3 size: 12 residues. As DNA, the CDR3 is TGCAGCACTTGGACAGATTACAATGAGCAGTTCTTC. Its protein product is CSTWTDYNEQFF.

The rearrangement links TRBV10-3 to TRBJ1-3; no definite D call. Between the trimmed V and J ends, which lost 7 bases and 6 bases, there was a span of 16 bases. The CDR3 is made up of 14 amino acids. Germline V CDR1 and CDR2: ENHRY, SYGVKD. The CDR3 bases are TGTGCCATCAAAGGTGGAGACTTGCCAAACACCATATATTTT. Translating gives CAIKGGDLPNTIYF.